The present T cell receptor beta chain was sequenced within a study of blood T cell repertoires in COVID-19. Study background: Collection of acute and convalescent COVID-19 samples took place in the United States, Italy and Spain.

Losses at the gene ends were 6 bases for V and 3 bases for J; bases not matched to a gene: 4. This CDR3 comprises 13 residues. The germline gives CDR1 KGHSH, CDR2 LQKENI. How the authors handled the data: How many nucleated cells were present was estimated from reference gene primer amplification. Sequencing used immunoSEQ multiplex PCR; TCRdb keeps in-frame clones, though not all of them. The V and J calls and clone size come from that table; D and trimming were worked out from the DNA. Seen here are more than 300,000 clones, approximately 89% observed once, and the top ten hold more than 3%. The sequencing input was peripheral blood. The rearrangement joins TRBV18 to TRBJ2-7; 8 bases fit TRBD1. This receptor was taken from a woman between 18 and 29 years old who had recovered from COVID-19. The CDR3 DNA follows: TGTGCCAGCTCCAGGACAGGGAACTACGAGCAGTACGTC. It yields the protein CASSRTGNYEQYV.